The 20 T cell receptor beta chains below all came from one sample that was sequenced in a study of identical twins. TCRdb re-analysed the 5' RACE reads in MiXCR, keeping a single row per CDR3 protein. The sample holds around 670,000 distinct CDR3 sequences; around 6% are singletons and the top ten take about 2%. Material for sequencing was naive T cells sorted from blood. These receptor sequences come from a man between 18 and 35 years old in good health.

The chain is built from TRBV30 and TRBJ1-2; 9 nucleotides align to TRBD1. Trimming took 2 bases from V and 7 from J; bases not matched to a gene: 5. CDR3 size: 13 residues. The germline CDR1 and CDR2 sequences are GTSNPN and SVGIG (reference sequence). CDR3 bases: TGTGCCTGGAGTATGGGGACAGGGTTTGGCTACACCTTC. It translates to CAWSMGTGFGYTF.

This clonotype was seen a handful of times. The rearrangement links TRBV19 to TRBJ1-2; tentatively, D is TRBD1 (6 bases). CDR1 is LNHDA, CDR2 SQIVND, per germline (reference sequence). The CDR3 runs to 16 residues. Trimming left V 0 bases short and J 4 bases short, with 15 bases between. This chain's CDR3 is CASSIDPKQGGYGYTF. CDR3 coding DNA: TGTGCCAGTAGTATAGATCCAAAACAGGGCGGCTATGGCTACACCTTC.

V usage is TRBV29-1 and J usage is TRBJ2-2; TRBD1 aligns across 7 bases. This CDR3 region has 15 residues. Germline V gene lookup returns CDR1 SQVTM and CDR2 ANQGSEA. Losses at the gene ends were 5 bases for V and 2 bases for J; bases not matched to a gene: 8. For the CDR3, the DNA is TGCAGCGTTAGACAGGGTGAATCCAACACCGGGGAGCTGTTTTTT. It encodes CSVRQGESNTGELFF.

The table lists this clonotype with many counts. This chain links TRBV12-3 or TRBV12-4 with TRBJ1-2, with D unclear. Trimming took off 6 bases at V and 4 bases at J, with 12 bases between the two ends. This CDR3 contains 13 residues. This CDR3 reads CASRPQLAYGYTF. Written as DNA, the CDR3 is TGTGCCAGCAGGCCACAGCTAGCCTATGGCTACACCTTC.

This clonotype was picked up many times. This chain connects TRBV12-3 or TRBV12-4 to TRBJ2-3, with 7 bases identical to TRBD2. V shed 6 bases, J shed 3 bases, and the junction held 12 bases outside the gene matches. CDR3 size: 16 residues. CDR3 loop: CASSTWGGPVTDTQYF. The CDR3 DNA reads TGTGCCAGCAGCACTTGGGGAGGGCCGGTTACAGATACGCAGTATTTT.

This clonotype was observed a handful of times. This chain links TRBV15 with TRBJ2-7, with D maybe TRBD1 (5 bases). V was cut by 0 bases and J by 4 bases, with 13 bases left in between. This CDR3 comprises 15 residues. Germline lookup yields CDR1 LNHNV and CDR2 YYDKDF (reference sequence). The CDR3: CATSRDDSWAYEQYF. The CDR3 coding sequence is TGTGCCACCAGCAGAGATGACAGCTGGGCGTACGAGCAGTACTTC.

The chain employs TRBV14 and TRBJ2-5, with D perhaps TRBD2 (6 bases). Looked up from germline, CDR1 is SGHDN and CDR2 is FVKESK. The V gene lost 5 bases and the J gene lost 5 bases, with 15 bases spanning the gap. The CDR3 covers 14 residues. The CDR3 sequence: CASSLPDSGETQYF. CDR3 nucleotides: TGTGCCAGCAGCTTACCTGACAGCGGGGAGACCCAGTACTTC. Full variable domain (rest looked up from reference TRBV14 and TRBJ2-5): EAGVTQFPSHSVIEKGQTVTLRCDPISGHDNLYWYRRVMGKEIKFLLHFVKESKQDESGMPNNRFLAERTGGTYSTLKVQPAELEDSGVYFCASSLPDSGETQYFGPGTRLLVL.

This clonotype has only a few counts. The chain combines TRBV9 with TRBJ2-1; 7 bases match TRBD2. The length of the CDR3 is 16 residues. The V and J ends lost 4 bases and 0 bases, in that order; junction bases with no gene match: 7. Germline CDR1 is SGDLS and CDR2 is YYNGEE. In nucleotides, the CDR3 is TGTGCCAGCAGCATTCGGACTAGAACCTCCTACAATGAGCAGTTCTTC. Amino acids: CASSIRTRTSYNEQFF.

This clonotype was seen repeatedly, ten times or more. The chain recombines TRBV10-3 with TRBJ1-1; D gene unclear. The germline V and J ends were trimmed by 7 bases and 3 bases, with 12 bases remaining between them. Germline lookup yields CDR1 ENHRY and CDR2 SYGVKD. The CDR3 spans 13 residues. The CDR3 here is CAITEAFYTEAFF. CDR3 sequence (DNA): TGTGCCATCACCGAGGCCTTTTACACTGAAGCTTTCTTT.

In its sample, this clonotype was seen a few times. V is TRBV18 and J is TRBJ2-7, with TRBD1 identical over 8 bases. V lost 6 bases to trimming and J lost 3 bases; unmatched junction nucleotides: 13. The germline CDR1 and CDR2 sequences are KGHSH and LQKENI. The CDR3 runs 16 residues. The CDR3 nucleotides read TGTGCCAGCTCGTCCAGTGTCCGGACAGGGATCTACGAGCAGTACTTC. Its protein product is CASSSSVRTGIYEQYF.

The chain combines TRBV29-1 with TRBJ2-1; D uncertain. V gave up 4 bases and J gave up 4 bases, with 11 bases separating them. The CDR3 length is 13 residues. Germline CDR1 and CDR2: SQVTM and ANQGSEA. This chain's CDR3 is CSVVGNFYNEQFF. DNA of the CDR3: TGCAGCGTTGTAGGTAACTTTTACAATGAGCAGTTCTTC.

This clonotype was counted only a few times. The V and J genes are TRBV28 and TRBJ2-7; no firm D call. The germline gives CDR1 MDHEN, CDR2 SYDVKM. V lost 7 bases, J lost 0 bases, and 10 bases lay in between. CDR3 length: 13 amino acids. The CDR3 nucleotides are TGTGCCAGCATCGATCCAAGCTCCTACGAGCAGTACTTC. Residues: CASIDPSSYEQYF.

Many counts were recorded for this clonotype. The V call is TRBV20-1, the J call TRBJ2-7, with a weak D call TRBD2 (5 bases). The ends were cut back, 2 bases at V and 2 bases at J, with 10 bases in the middle. The CDR3 runs to 13 residues. Germline lookup yields CDR1 DFQATT and CDR2 SNEGSKA (reference sequence). CDR3 DNA: TGCAGTGCTAGACCTCCTAGCCCCTACGAGCAGTACTTC. Protein product: CSARPPSPYEQYF.

This clonotype was detected many times. The gene calls are TRBV7-9 and TRBJ1-6; D possibly corresponds to TRBD1 (6 bases). The V end was cut by 5 bases, the J end by 6 bases, with 8 bases between. This CDR3 is 13 amino acids long. From germline, CDR1 is SEHNR and CDR2 FQNEAQ (reference sequence). The CDR3 loop is CASSQDSNSPLHF. In DNA, the CDR3 is TGTGCCAGCAGCCAGGACAGTAATTCACCCCTCCACTTT.

This clonotype was seen more than once but under ten times. This chain links TRBV15 with TRBJ1-3, with D possibly matching TRBD1 (5 bases). CDR3 length: 16 residues. The germline gives CDR1 LNHNV, CDR2 YYDKDF (reference sequence). The germline V and J ends were trimmed by 8 bases and 1 base, with 18 bases remaining between them. This CDR3 reads CATQQGKWESGNTIYF. Written as DNA, the CDR3 is TGTGCCACCCAGCAGGGTAAATGGGAATCTGGAAACACCATATATTTT. Complete variable domain (other parts from reference TRBV15 and TRBJ1-3): DAMVIQNPRYQVTQFGKPVTLSCSQTLNHNVMYWYQQKSSQAPKLLFHYYDKDFNNEADTPDNFQSRRPNTSFCFLDIRSPGLGDTAMYLCATQQGKWESGNTIYFGEGSWLTVV.

This clonotype was picked up a small number of times. The rearrangement uses TRBV12-3 or TRBV12-4 and TRBJ2-1; 8 bases are a match to TRBD1. The V gene end was trimmed by 8 bases and the J gene end by 13 bases; junction bases not matched to a gene: 7. The CDR3 contains 11 residues. Here the CDR3 reads CASALGTGQFF. The CDR3 DNA follows: TGTGCCAGCGCCCTTGGGACAGGCCAGTTCTTC.

The genes are TRBV10-3 and TRBJ2-1; TRBD1 matches at 9 bases. J gave up 7 bases and V 4 bases, and 2 bases lay outside the gene matches. This CDR3 is 13 amino acids long. Germline CDR1 and CDR2: ENHRY and SYGVKD. CDR3 in amino acids: CAISAGTGNEQFF. The CDR3 coding sequence is TGTGCCATCAGTGCCGGGACAGGGAATGAGCAGTTCTTC.

This clonotype was observed a few times. This chain links TRBV15 with TRBJ2-1; the D gene could be TRBD1 or TRBD2 (6 bases each). Germline V lookup: CDR1 LNHNV, CDR2 YYDKDF (reference sequence). V dropped 1 base and J dropped 7 bases, with 23 bases sitting between them. The CDR3 contains 18 residues. As DNA, the CDR3 is TGTGCCACCAGCAGAGGAATCATGGACAGCCTCGGAGGGAATGAGCAGTTCTTC. This codes for CATSRGIMDSLGGNEQFF.

This clonotype was seen more than once but under ten times. The gene calls are TRBV18 and TRBJ2-3; D unclear. CDR3 length: 13 residues. Germline values: CDR1 KGHSH, CDR2 LQKENI. The germline V and J ends were trimmed by 5 bases and 6 bases, with 12 bases remaining between them. The CDR3 region has the DNA TGTGCCAGCTCATCCCTTCTTGTGGATACGCAGTATTTT. This translates into CASSSLLVDTQYF.

The rearrangement links TRBV29-1 to TRBJ2-7; D might be TRBD1 (6 bases). Trimming shortened V by 4 bases and J by 3 bases, and 10 bases separated the two germline ends. This CDR3 spans 12 amino acids. In germline, CDR1 is SQVTM, CDR2 ANQGSEA. For the CDR3, the DNA is TGCAGCGTTGTTGACAGGCTCTACGAGCAGTACTTC. Its protein is CSVVDRLYEQYF.